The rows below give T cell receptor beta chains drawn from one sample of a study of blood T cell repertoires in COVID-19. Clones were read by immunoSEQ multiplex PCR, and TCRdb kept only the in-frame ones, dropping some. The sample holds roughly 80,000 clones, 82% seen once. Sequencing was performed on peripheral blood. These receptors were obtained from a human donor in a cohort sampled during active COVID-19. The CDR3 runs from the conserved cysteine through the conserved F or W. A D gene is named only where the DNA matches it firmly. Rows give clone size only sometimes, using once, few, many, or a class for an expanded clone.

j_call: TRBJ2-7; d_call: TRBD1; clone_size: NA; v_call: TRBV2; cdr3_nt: TGTGCCAGCAGTGAAAGTCGGACAGGGGTAGGATCCTACGAGCAGTACTTC; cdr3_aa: CASSESRTGVGSYEQYF
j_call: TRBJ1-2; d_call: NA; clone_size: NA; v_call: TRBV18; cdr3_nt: TGTGCCAGCTCAGTCCCAACTAACTATGGCTACACCTTC; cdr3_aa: CASSVPTNYGYTF
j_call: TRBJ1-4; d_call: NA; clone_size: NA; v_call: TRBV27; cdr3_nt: TGTGCCAGCGCGGGATCAGGGTTTAGCGAAAAACTGTTTTTT; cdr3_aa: CASAGSGFSEKLFF
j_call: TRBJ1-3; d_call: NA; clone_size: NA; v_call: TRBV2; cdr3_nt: TGTGCCAGCAGTGAGGACATAGGATCAGGGAACACCATATATTTT; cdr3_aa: CASSEDIGSGNTIYF
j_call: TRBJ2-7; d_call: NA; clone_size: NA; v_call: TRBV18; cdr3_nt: TGTGCCAGCTCACTCTCCCGGACAGTCAACTCCTACGAGCAGTACTTC; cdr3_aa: CASSLSRTVNSYEQYF
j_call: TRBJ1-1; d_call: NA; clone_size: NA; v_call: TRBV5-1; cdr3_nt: TGCGCCAGCAGCCCTATTATCTCCTCTACTGAAGCTTTCTTT; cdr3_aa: CASSPIISSTEAFF
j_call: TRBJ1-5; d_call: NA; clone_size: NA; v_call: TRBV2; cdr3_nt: TGTGCCAGCAGTGACAGGAATAGCAATCAGCCCCAGCATTTT; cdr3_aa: CASSDRNSNQPQHF
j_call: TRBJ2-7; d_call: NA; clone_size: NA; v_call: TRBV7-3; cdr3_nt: TGTGCCAGCAGCTTGGCCCCGGAGGGCGAGCAGTACTTC; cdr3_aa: CASSLAPEGEQYF
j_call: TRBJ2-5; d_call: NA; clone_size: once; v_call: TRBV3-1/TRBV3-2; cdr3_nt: TGTGCCAGCAGCCCCCCCGCCCGCGTCCAAGAGACCCAGTACTTC; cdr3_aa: CASSPPARVQETQYF
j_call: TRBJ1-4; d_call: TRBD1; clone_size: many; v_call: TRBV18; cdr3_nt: TGTGCCAGCTCACCGACAGGGGCTAATGAAAAACTGTTTTTT; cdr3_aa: CASSPTGANEKLFF
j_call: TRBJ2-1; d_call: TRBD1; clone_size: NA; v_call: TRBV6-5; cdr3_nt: TGTGCCAGCTCTGATCGGGACAGGGGAGAGGATGAGCAGTTCTTC; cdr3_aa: CASSDRDRGEDEQFF
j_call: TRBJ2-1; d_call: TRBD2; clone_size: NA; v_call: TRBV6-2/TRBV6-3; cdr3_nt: TGTGCCAGCAGTTCAAGCGGGGGGGCCGTTCGGGGCTCCTACAATGAGCAGTTCTTC; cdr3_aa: CASSSSGGAVRGSYNEQFF
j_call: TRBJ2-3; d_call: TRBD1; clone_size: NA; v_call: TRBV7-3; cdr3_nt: TGTGCCAGCAGCCAAGACAGGGAAGATACGCAGTATTTT; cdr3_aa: CASSQDREDTQYF
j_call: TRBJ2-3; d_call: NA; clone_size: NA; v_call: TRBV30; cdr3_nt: TGTGCCTGGACTGCGGAATTCACAGATACGCAGTATTTT; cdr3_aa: CAWTAEFTDTQYF
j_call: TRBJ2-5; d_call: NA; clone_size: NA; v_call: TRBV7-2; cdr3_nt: TGTGCCAGCAGCCCCGTAGATGGGGGGGCAGAGACCCAGTACTTC; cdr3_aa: CASSPVDGGAETQYF
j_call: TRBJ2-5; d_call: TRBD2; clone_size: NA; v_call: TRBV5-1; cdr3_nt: TGCGCCAGCAGCTTGCTAGCGGACCAAGAGACCCAGTACTTC; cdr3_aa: CASSLLADQETQYF
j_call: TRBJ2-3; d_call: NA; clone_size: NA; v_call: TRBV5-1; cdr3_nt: TGCGCCAGCAGCTTGGCCGCCGGACAAAGCACAGATACGCAGTATTTT; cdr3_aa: CASSLAAGQSTDTQYF
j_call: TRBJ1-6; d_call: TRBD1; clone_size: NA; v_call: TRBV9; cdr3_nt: TGTGCCAGCAGCGGGACCGGGACAGGGGGGGAACCCCTCCACTTT; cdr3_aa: CASSGTGTGGEPLHF
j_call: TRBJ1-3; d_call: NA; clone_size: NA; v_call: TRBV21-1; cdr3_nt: TGTGCCAGCAGCAAAGCGCATCAGGGGGCCCGGGACTCTGGAAACACCATATATTTT; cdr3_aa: CASSKAHQGARDSGNTIYF
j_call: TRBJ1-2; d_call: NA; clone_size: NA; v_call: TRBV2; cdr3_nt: TGTGCCAGCGGCACATACCAGGGTACCTCCTATGGCTACACCTTC; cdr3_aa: CASGTYQGTSYGYTF
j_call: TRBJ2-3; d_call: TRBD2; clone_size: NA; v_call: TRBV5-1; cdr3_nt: TGCGCCAGCAGCCTGGGGACTAGCGGGAGCACAGATACGCAGTATTTT; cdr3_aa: CASSLGTSGSTDTQYF
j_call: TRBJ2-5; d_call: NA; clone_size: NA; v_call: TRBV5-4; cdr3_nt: TGTGCCAGCAGCTTGGAGGGGGGGGTACTGGAGACCCAGTACTTC; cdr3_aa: CASSLEGGVLETQYF
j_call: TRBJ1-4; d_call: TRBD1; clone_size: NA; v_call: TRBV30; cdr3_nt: TGTGCCTGGGACAGGGGGGACTTTGAAAAACTGTTTTTT; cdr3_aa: CAWDRGDFEKLFF
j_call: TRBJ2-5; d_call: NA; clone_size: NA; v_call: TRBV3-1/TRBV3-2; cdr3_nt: TGTGCCAGCAGCCAGCTCGGAGAGACCCAGTACTTC; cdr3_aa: CASSQLGETQYF
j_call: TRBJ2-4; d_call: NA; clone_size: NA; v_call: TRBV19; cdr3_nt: TGTGCCAGTAGACGGTTCGGAGCCAAAAACATTCAGTACTTC; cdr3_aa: CASRRFGAKNIQYF